These 16 T cell receptor beta chains were sequenced from one sample in a study of molecular identifiers for immune sequencing clone quantification. TCRdb re-called the PCR reads through MiXCR, storing one row per CDR3 protein. The sample holds some 650,000 distinct CDR3 sequences; roughly 21% are singletons and the top ten take about 0.9%. The source material was naive CD8+ T cells from blood, with Jurkat cell RNA spiked in. Subset noted: FACS-sorted CD8+CD4-CCR7+CD45RA+ naive T cells. These receptors were taken from a human donor in good health. Some libraries in this study had Jurkat cell RNA spiked in.

This clonotype was counted ten times or more. The rearrangement links TRBV2 to TRBJ2-6; D possibly corresponds to TRBD2 (5 bases). The V and J ends lost 6 bases and 6 bases respectively, with 12 bases between them. CDR3 length: 14 amino acids. CDR1 is SNHLY and CDR2 is FYNNEI in the germline V gene. CDR3 sequence (DNA): TGTGCCAGCAGCGGGGTGGTCGAGGCCAACGTCCTGACTTTC. As protein: CASSGVVEANVLTF.

About this clonotype: This may arise from a read error, as a much more abundant clone is one base away. The V gene is TRBV4-3, the J gene TRBJ1-3; 7 bases line up with TRBD1. This CDR3 comprises 15 residues. From germline, CDR1 is LGHNA and CDR2 YSLEER. With 4 bases clipped from V and 0 bases from J, the junction kept 3 bases outside the gene matches. The DNA for the CDR3 is TGCGCCAGCAGCCGAGGGGGCGGCTCTGGAAACACCATATATTTT. Translating gives CASSRGGGSGNTIYF.

Many counts were recorded for this clonotype. CDR3 sequence: CASSQGQGDVNTEAFF. Written as DNA, the CDR3 is TGTGCCAGCAGCCAAGGACAGGGGGACGTGAACACTGAAGCTTTCTTT. The chain combines TRBV4-2 with TRBJ1-1; the match to TRBD1 covers 9 bases. CDR3 size: 16 residues. The V gene end was trimmed by 1 base and the J gene end by 0 bases; junction bases not matched to a gene: 3. The V gene's germline CDR1 is LGHNA and CDR2 YNFKEQ.

The V and J genes are TRBV10-3 and TRBJ1-1; 8 bases are shared with TRBD1. The CDR3 consists of 18 residues. The germline V gene has CDR1 ENHRY and CDR2 SYGVKD. The V and J ends lost 0 bases and 7 bases, in that order; junction bases with no gene match: 16. The CDR3 reads CAISESGTGHALNYEAFF. In DNA form, the CDR3 reads TGTGCCATCAGTGAGTCGGGGACAGGCCATGCCTTAAATTATGAAGCTTTCTTT.

About this clonotype itself: A much more abundant neighbour one base away suggests this may be a read error. The J gene is TRBJ1-4, the V gene TRBV20-1; possible D gene TRBD1, 6 bases. Germline V gene sequence: CDR1 DFQATT, CDR2 SNEGSKA (reference sequence). V was shortened by 5 bases and J by 10 bases, with 17 bases between the two germline ends. The length of the CDR3 is 13 residues. This CDR3 reads CSAGGASVGKLFF. CDR3 coding DNA: TGCAGTGCTGGGGGGGCCTCAGTTGGAAAACTGTTTTTT.

Only a few counts were recorded for this clonotype. V usage is TRBV6-2 or TRBV6-3 and J usage is TRBJ2-2; 7 bases line up with TRBD2. This CDR3 has 19 amino acids. V trimming: 0 bases; J trimming: 4 bases; junction bases outside the gene matches: 14. Germline V gene lookup returns CDR1 MNHEY and CDR2 SVGEGT. The CDR3 nucleotides read TGTGCCAGCAGTTACTCGCCGCGCCGGGACTACTACCTCACCGGGGAGCTGTTTTTT. Translation: CASSYSPRRDYYLTGELFF.

This clonotype was seen many times. This sequence joins TRBV6-5 and TRBJ1-1; no clear D. The CDR3 contains 14 residues. V lost 0 bases and J 7 bases, leaving 12 bases between the germline ends. CDR1 and CDR2 from the germline V gene are MNHEY and SVGAGI. DNA for the CDR3: TGTGCCAGCAGTTACTCACCCGACGGCTTTGAAGCTTTCTTT. It specifies CASSYSPDGFEAFF.

Ten or more counts support this clonotype. V gene TRBV4-1 combines with J gene TRBJ1-1; no clear D. CDR1 MGHRA and CDR2 YSYEKL come from the germline V gene. CDR3 length equals 17 residues. The V gene lost 2 bases and the J gene lost 1 base, with 17 bases spanning the gap. CDR3 residues: CASSQKDGWGKNTEAFF. In DNA form, the CDR3 reads TGCGCCAGCAGCCAAAAAGACGGATGGGGTAAGAACACTGAAGCTTTCTTT.

The V and J genes are TRBV27 and TRBJ2-7; 8 bases match TRBD2. This CDR3 comprises 14 residues. V lost 4 bases, J lost 2 bases, and 4 bases stayed unmatched. Per germline, CDR1 MNHEY and CDR2 SMNVEV (reference sequence). The CDR3 DNA sequence: TGTGCCAGCAGTTCAAGCGGGAGTACCTACGAGCAGTACTTC. The encoded protein is CASSSSGSTYEQYF.

The sample holds many counts of this clonotype. The chain uses TRBV6-1 and TRBJ1-1; D gene uncertain. Germline values: CDR1 MNHNS, CDR2 SASEGT. Trimming removed 2 bases at V and 5 bases at J, with 12 bases between. CDR3 length equals 14 residues. The CDR3 bases are TGTGCCAGCAGTGAAACGAGGGCACCAACTGAAGCTTTCTTT. Protein: CASSETRAPTEAFF.

A word on this clonotype: A much larger clonotype is one base distant, so this may be a read error. The rearrangement links TRBV20-1 to TRBJ2-3; perhaps TRBD1 as D (5 bases). The germline V gene encodes CDR1 DFQATT and CDR2 SNEGSKA (reference sequence). The germline V and J ends were trimmed by 3 bases and 3 bases, with 19 bases remaining between them. This CDR3 spans 16 amino acids. The CDR3, as DNA: TGCAGTGCTAGCCCCACCCGACAGCTTAGGACAGATACGCAGTATTTT. Its translation: CSASPTRQLRTDTQYF.

This clonotype was seen a handful of times. V is TRBV2 and J is TRBJ2-7; D is ambiguous. V lost 7 bases to trimming and J lost 3 bases, with 7 bases between them. This CDR3 region has 11 residues. Germline assignment: CDR1 SNHLY and CDR2 FYNNEI. CDR3 in amino acids: CASKSYYEQYF. The CDR3 DNA follows: TGTGCCAGCAAGAGTTACTACGAGCAGTACTTC. The full variable domain, completed using reference TRBV2 and TRBJ2-7, is EPEVTQTPSHQVTQMGQEVILRCVPISNHLYFYWYRQILGQKVEFLVSFYNNEISEKSEIFDDQFSVERPDGSNFTLKIRSTKLEDSAMYFCASKSYYEQYFGPGTRLTVT.

The chain employs TRBV7-9 and TRBJ2-7, with 7 bases that match TRBD2. The CDR3 contains 17 residues. With 4 bases clipped from V and 3 bases from J, the junction kept 15 bases outside the gene matches. Germline loops: CDR1 SEHNR, CDR2 FQNEAQ (reference sequence). In DNA form, the CDR3 reads TGTGCCAGCAGCTCTCCCCCTGGGGGGGGTGTGTTCTACGAGCAGTACTTC. Translating it yields CASSSPPGGGVFYEQYF.

With respect to this clonotype: Its ends do not fully match the called genes, so a read error is possible. The rearrangement uses TRBV6-2 or TRBV6-3 and TRBJ1-1; D gene ambiguous. This CDR3 is built from 12 residues. Looked up from germline, CDR1 is MNHEY and CDR2 is SVGEGT. In nucleotides, the CDR3 is TGTGTCAGCAGCCCTAGGAACACTGAAGCTTTCTTT. Translation: CVSSPRNTEAFF.

With respect to this clonotype: A much larger clone sits a single nucleotide away, making a read error possible. The chain couples TRBV5-6 to TRBJ2-7; TRBD2 matches 7 bases. The CDR3 runs to 15 residues. V dropped 4 bases and J dropped 9; count of bases not matched to a gene: 16. The germline CDR1 and CDR2 sequences are SGHDT and YYEEEE. The CDR3 coding sequence is TGTGCCAGCAGCCAGACTAGCCAGCCCGGCAGCGGGCAGTACTTC. Translated, it gives CASSQTSQPGSGQYF.

The V call is TRBV27, the J call TRBJ2-7, with TRBD2 matching over 7 bases. With V trimmed by 5 bases and J by 2 bases, 9 bases remained unmatched. Germline V gene lookup returns CDR1 MNHEY and CDR2 SMNVEV (reference sequence). The CDR3 totals 15 residues. CDR3 in DNA: TGTGCCAGCAGTCCCACCGGGGGGAGGGCCTACGAGCAGTACTTC. Its protein is CASSPTGGRAYEQYF.